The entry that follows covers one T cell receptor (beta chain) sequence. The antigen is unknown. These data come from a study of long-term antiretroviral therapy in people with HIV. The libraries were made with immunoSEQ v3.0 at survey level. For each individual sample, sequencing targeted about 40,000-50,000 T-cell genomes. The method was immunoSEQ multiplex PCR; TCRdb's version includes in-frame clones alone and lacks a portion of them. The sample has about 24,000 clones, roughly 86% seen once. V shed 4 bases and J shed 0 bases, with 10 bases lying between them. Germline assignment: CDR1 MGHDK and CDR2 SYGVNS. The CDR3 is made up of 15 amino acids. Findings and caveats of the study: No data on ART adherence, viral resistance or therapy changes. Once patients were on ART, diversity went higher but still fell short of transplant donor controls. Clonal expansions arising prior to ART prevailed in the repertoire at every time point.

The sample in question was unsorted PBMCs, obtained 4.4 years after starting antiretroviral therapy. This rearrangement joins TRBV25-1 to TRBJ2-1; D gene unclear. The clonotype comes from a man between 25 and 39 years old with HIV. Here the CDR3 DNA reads TGTGCCAGCAGTGCACCGGAGAGCTCCTACAATGAGCAGTTCTTC. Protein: CASSAPESSYNEQFF.